The 23 T cell receptor beta chains below were found in one sample sequenced in a study of blood T cells in healthy people across ages. A second PCR of roughly 7 to 11 cycles used a sample-barcoded 5' primer and a J-beta primer mix. TCRdb independently ran MiXCR on the 5' RACE reads; one entry per CDR3 protein. The repertoire holds over a million distinct CDR3 sequences, with around 55% as singletons. The sample taken for sequencing was blood. The origin of the receptors is a man between 18 and 35 years old in good health.

The V call is TRBV6-5, the J call TRBJ2-3; 9 bases line up with TRBD2. The CDR3 is 18 residues long. V shed 2 bases and J 4 bases; nucleotides not matched to a gene: 13. Germline loops: CDR1 MNHEY, CDR2 SVGAGI. CDR3 in amino acids: CASSYTPDSGSPADTQYF. CDR3 nucleotide sequence: TGTGCCAGCAGTTACACCCCAGATAGCGGGAGTCCGGCAGATACGCAGTATTTT.

The chain carries TRBV7-8 and TRBJ1-6, with D maybe TRBD1 (6 bases). Germline assignment: CDR1 SGHVS and CDR2 FQNEAQ. V was shortened by 5 bases and J by 4 bases, with 12 bases between the two germline ends. The CDR3 has 15 amino acids. In DNA form, the CDR3 reads TGTGCCAGCAGCACCCAGGGGCAGTATAATTCACCCCTCCACTTT. Translating it yields CASSTQGQYNSPLHF.

The V gene is TRBV20-1, the J gene TRBJ1-2; 8 nucleotides align to TRBD1. This CDR3 is 12 amino acids long. Per the germline V gene, CDR1 is DFQATT and CDR2 is SNEGSKA (reference sequence). Trimming at V came to 4 bases and at J to 7 bases, leaving 5 bases not matched to a gene. CDR3 loop: CSATSGGAGYTF. For the CDR3, the DNA is TGCAGTGCTACCTCAGGGGGCGCTGGCTACACCTTC.

The V and J genes are TRBV20-1 and TRBJ2-2, with D possibly matching TRBD1 (5 bases). There are 17 residues in the CDR3. Trimming took 5 bases from V and 1 from J, leaving 20 bases between them. Germline V gene data show CDR1 as DFQATT and CDR2 as SNEGSKA (reference sequence). Here the CDR3 reads CSAPQGVADLNTGELFF. CDR3 nucleotide sequence: TGCAGTGCTCCTCAAGGGGTGGCGGACCTGAACACCGGGGAGCTGTTTTTT.

The sample holds a few counts of this clonotype. The gene calls are TRBV4-1 and TRBJ2-7; 8 bases agree with TRBD2. CDR3 size: 15 residues. Germline V gives CDR1 MGHRA, CDR2 YSYEKL. Trimming removed 3 bases from V and 4 bases from J; junction bases left unmatched: 8. The CDR3 region has the DNA TGCGCCAGCAGCCAGACCGGGACTAGTGTTTACGAGCAGTACTTC. As protein: CASSQTGTSVYEQYF.

This chain joins TRBV21-1 and TRBJ1-1; the DNA was not used to check the table's D call, TRBD1. TRBV21-1 is a documented pseudogene. The CDR3 spans 16 residues. The CDR3 DNA follows: TGTGCCAGCAGCCTCCAGGGGGCGGATTTGAACACTGAAGCTTTCTTT. Translating gives CASSLQGADLNTEAFF.

Notes on this clonotype: Sequence at one end of the junction differs from germline and may be a read error. The chain joins TRBV5-1 to TRBJ2-1; D possibly corresponds to TRBD2 (5 bases). CDR1 and CDR2 from the germline V gene are SGHRS and YFSETQ. This CDR3 spans 13 amino acids. CDR3 loop: CASSVDLYNERFF. The CDR3 bases are TGCGCCAGCAGCGTGGACTTATACAATGAGCGGTTCTTC.

The V call is TRBV12-3 or TRBV12-4, the J call TRBJ2-7, with 7 nucleotides matching TRBD1. The J call may be wrong; the DNA end is better matched by TRBJ2-5. CDR3 length equals 15 residues. CDR3: CASSPSLTGAETQYF. The CDR3 nucleotides are TGTGCCAGCAGTCCATCACTCACAGGGGCGGAGACCCAGTACTTC.

The chain combines TRBV3-1 with TRBJ2-3; possible D gene TRBD2, 6 bases. Germline V gene data show CDR1 as LGHDT and CDR2 as YNNKEL (reference sequence). V lost 3 bases to trimming and J lost 0 bases, with 13 bases between them. The CDR3 is 16 residues long. The CDR3 bases are TGTGCCAGCAGCCACTCCGCGGGGCGCAGCACAGATACGCAGTATTTT. The encoded protein is CASSHSAGRSTDTQYF.

This rearrangement joins TRBV14 to TRBJ1-2, with 7 bases matching TRBD1. Unmatched junction bases numbered 7, after V lost 0 bases and J lost 6 bases. The V gene's germline CDR1 is SGHDN and CDR2 FVKESK. This CDR3 comprises 15 residues. The CDR3 region is CASSQEGGAGHGYTF. CDR3 in DNA: TGTGCCAGCAGCCAAGAAGGGGGCGCAGGACATGGCTACACCTTC.

The V call is TRBV6-5, the J call TRBJ2-1, with TRBD2 matching 8 bases. Germline V CDR1 and CDR2: MNHEY, SVGAGI. The J segment lost 4 bases and the V segment lost 4 bases, leaving 9 bases of the junction unmatched. This CDR3 contains 16 residues. The CDR3 here is CASSFGTRTVYNEQFF. The CDR3 nucleotides read TGTGCCAGCAGTTTCGGGACTAGAACCGTATACAATGAGCAGTTCTTC.

The sample holds a few counts of this clonotype. The chain has TRBV6-5 and TRBJ2-5; tentatively, D is TRBD1 (6 bases). With 0 bases removed from V and 5 bases from J, the gap between germline ends came to 13 bases. The CDR3 spans 15 residues. Germline CDR1 is MNHEY and CDR2 is SVGAGI. For the CDR3, the DNA is TGTGCCAGCAGTTACTCGAAAGGGGGTGGTGAGACCCAGTACTTC. Translating gives CASSYSKGGGETQYF.

This clonotype occurred once. A much larger clone differs by one base, so this may be a read error. The chain recombines TRBV7-9 with TRBJ2-1, with 9 bases fitting TRBD1. This CDR3 has 17 amino acids. The trim removed 3 bases at V and 8 bases at J, leaving 14 bases unmatched. Germline lookup yields CDR1 SEHNR and CDR2 FQNEAQ (reference sequence). This chain's CDR3 is CASSFLGTGPCYHEQFF. The CDR3 nucleotides are TGTGCCAGCAGCTTCCTCGGGACAGGGCCCTGCTATCATGAGCAGTTCTTC.

V gene TRBV7-9 combines with J gene TRBJ1-2; a weak D match, TRBD1 (6 bases). This CDR3 is built from 15 residues. Germline values: CDR1 SEHNR, CDR2 FQNEAQ (reference sequence). V was trimmed by 1 base and J by 2 bases, leaving 11 bases between them. The CDR3 DNA reads as TGTGCCAGCAGCTTAGGGGGACACGACAACTATGGCTACACCTTC. This sequence encodes CASSLGGHDNYGYTF.

This clonotype has more than one count but fewer than ten. This chain connects TRBV7-2 to TRBJ2-7, with D maybe TRBD2 (5 bases). The germline V gene has CDR1 SGHTA and CDR2 FQGNSA. V gave up 6 bases and J gave up 4 bases, with 16 bases separating them. CDR3 size: 14 residues. Here the CDR3 reads CASRPGRGAYEQYF. The CDR3 nucleotides are TGTGCCAGCAGACCTGGACGGGGAGCGTACGAGCAGTACTTC.

V and J are TRBV6-5 and TRBJ2-5; tentative D call: TRBD2 (5 bases). CDR3 length equals 16 residues. Germline V gives CDR1 MNHEY, CDR2 SVGAGI. Deletions cut 2 bases from V and 3 bases from J, with 16 bases between. This CDR3 reads CASSYALAGVEETQYF. In DNA form, the CDR3 reads TGTGCCAGCAGTTACGCCCTAGCTGGGGTGGAAGAGACCCAGTACTTC.

This clonotype was seen a handful of times. The chain recombines TRBV3-1 with TRBJ2-1; TRBD1 or TRBD2 may be the D gene (5 bases each). V was trimmed by 3 bases and J by 9 bases, leaving 9 bases between them. The CDR3 loop spans 12 amino acids. CDR1 and CDR2 from the germline V gene are LGHDT and YNNKEL (reference sequence). The CDR3 spells CASSQGVGEQFF. The CDR3 region has the DNA TGTGCCAGCAGCCAGGGGGTTGGTGAGCAGTTCTTC.

This clonotype was counted only a few times. Here the CDR3 reads CASSPTALAGDQETQYF. The CDR3 nucleotides are TGCGCCAGCAGCCCCACCGCACTAGCGGGGGATCAAGAGACCCAGTACTTC. J is TRBJ2-5 and V is TRBV4-1; 11 bases line up with TRBD2. The CDR3 totals 17 residues. Germline lookup yields CDR1 MGHRA and CDR2 YSYEKL. With 4 bases clipped from V and 2 bases from J, the junction kept 9 bases outside the gene matches.

The chain couples TRBV13 to TRBJ2-1; D is possibly TRBD2 (7 bases). The J call may be wrong; the DNA end is better matched by TRBJ2-7. Germline-derived CDR1 and CDR2 are PRHDT and FYEKMQ (reference sequence). The CDR3 spans 15 residues. CDR3 sequence reads: CASSSQGGGYNEQYF. CDR3 DNA: TGTGCCAGCAGCTCACAGGGAGGGGGATACAATGAGCAGTACTTC.

The chain has TRBV7-9 and TRBJ1-5; D is unclear. Germline V CDR1 and CDR2: SEHNR, FQNEAQ (reference sequence). Trimming removed 5 bases at V and 0 bases at J, with 11 bases between. The CDR3 has 15 residues. The CDR3 sequence is CASSPEGPSNQPQHF. Here the CDR3 DNA reads TGTGCCAGCAGCCCAGAAGGGCCTAGCAATCAGCCCCAGCATTTT.

This clonotype is labeled medium-sized. The rearrangement joins TRBV20-1 to TRBJ2-7; 9 nucleotides agree with TRBD2. The CDR3 is made up of 15 amino acids. J lost 2 bases, V lost 4 bases, and 9 bases had no gene match. CDR1 DFQATT and CDR2 SNEGSKA come from the germline V gene (reference sequence). The chain's CDR3 is CSATPLTSGPYEQYF. The CDR3 DNA follows: TGCAGTGCTACTCCCCTGACTAGCGGACCCTACGAGCAGTACTTC.

J is TRBJ1-3 and V is TRBV29-1; 7 bases agree with TRBD1. The trim removed 6 bases at V and 0 bases at J, leaving 5 bases unmatched. The CDR3 totals 14 residues. The germline gives CDR1 SQVTM, CDR2 ANQGSEA. CDR3 coding DNA: TGCAGCGTCCGGGGACAGATCTCTGGAAACACCATATATTTT. Translated: CSVRGQISGNTIYF.

The chain is built from TRBV6-1 and TRBJ1-6; D might be TRBD1 (6 bases). V was shortened by 5 bases and J by 4 bases, with 15 bases between the two germline ends. This CDR3 has 16 amino acids. The V gene's germline CDR1 is MNHNS and CDR2 SASEGT. The CDR3 region is CASSPKTGGYNSPLHF. DNA of the CDR3: TGTGCCAGCAGTCCCAAGACAGGAGGGTATAATTCACCCCTCCACTTT.